This T cell receptor beta chain was retrieved from a study of patients and donors after allogeneic stem cell transplantation. V shed 2 bases and J 7 bases; nucleotides not matched to a gene: 9. This CDR3 has 16 amino acids. TCRdb processed the RT-PCR reads anew with MiXCR; each CDR3 protein has one entry. The top ten clones hold 30% to 35% of a sample with more than 150,000 distinct CDR3 sequences, 41% of them seen once. This rearrangement joins TRBV12-3 or TRBV12-4 to TRBJ1-4; 8 bases line up with TRBD1. The sample was blood, either unsorted or a sorted T cell fraction (not recorded which). The TCR originated in a human donor who was either an allogeneic HSCT recipient or a stem cell or donor lymphocyte infusion donor (not recorded which). It is not recorded whose cells these are; they may come from a transplant donor. This CDR3 is CASSLTPGQGTEKLFF. As DNA, the CDR3 is TGTGCCAGCAGTTTAACCCCAGGACAGGGAACTGAAAAACTGTTTTTT.